A single sample is the source of the 13 T cell receptor beta chains below, sequenced in a study of blood T cell repertoires in COVID-19. Here immunoSEQ multiplex PCR was the method, and the copy in TCRdb shows in-frame clones only, minus some. The repertoire has approximately 110,000 clones, roughly 85% of them found once; the top ten carry 2.1%. The sample taken for sequencing was peripheral blood. The receptor source for this set is a human donor in a cohort sampled during active COVID-19.

This rearrangement joins TRBV15 to TRBJ2-1; D is uncertain. Trimming cost V 0 bases and J 6 bases, with 6 bases left between them. Germline V lookup: CDR1 LNHNV, CDR2 YYDKDF (reference sequence). The CDR3 loop spans 13 amino acids. The CDR3 reads CATSREASNEQFF. Here the CDR3 DNA reads TGTGCCACCAGCAGAGAAGCGTCCAATGAGCAGTTCTTC.

This sequence joins TRBV7-9 and TRBJ1-1; D not certain. The V end was cut by 2 bases, the J end by 2 bases, with 3 bases between. The germline V gene has CDR1 SEHNR and CDR2 FQNEAQ (reference sequence). The CDR3 is 12 residues long. As DNA, the CDR3 is TGTGCCAGCAGCTTACATAACACTGAAGCTTTCTTT. Translated, it gives CASSLHNTEAFF.

This chain's CDR3 is CASSPYEGTEGEKLFF. CDR3 DNA: TGTGCCAGCAGCCCATATGAAGGGACAGAAGGGGAAAAACTGTTTTTT. This chain links TRBV4-2 with TRBJ1-4; TRBD1 matches at 7 bases. The junction had 13 bases not matched to a gene; V was cut back by 4 bases and J by 8 bases. Germline-derived CDR1 and CDR2 are LGHNA and YNFKEQ. The length of the CDR3 is 16 residues.

The sample holds one count of this clone. This chain joins TRBV15 and TRBJ2-7; possibly TRBD2 for D (6 bases). CDR3 length equals 15 residues. Germline V gene data show CDR1 as LNHNV and CDR2 as YYDKDF (reference sequence). V was clipped by 0 bases and J by 0 bases, with 9 bases between them. DNA of the CDR3: TGTGCCACCAGCAGAGATCTAGCGAGCTCCTACGAGCAGTACTTC. Encoded protein: CATSRDLASSYEQYF.

V usage is TRBV10-3 and J usage is TRBJ1-2; D gene ambiguous. The CDR3 sequence is 13 residues long. V was clipped by 0 bases and J by 4 bases, with 6 bases between them. Germline-derived CDR1 and CDR2 are ENHRY and SYGVKD. The CDR3 loop reads CAISESKSYGYTF. Here the CDR3 DNA reads TGTGCCATCAGTGAGTCGAAGAGCTATGGCTACACCTTC.

The rearrangement joins TRBV6-5 to TRBJ1-1, with D uncertain. Germline values: CDR1 MNHEY, CDR2 SVGAGI. The V end lost 0 bases, the J end lost 0 bases, and 11 bases lay between the germline ends. The CDR3 totals 16 residues. CDR3 sequence (DNA): TGTGCCAGCAGTTACTCGAGAAACGACTTGAACACTGAAGCTTTCTTT. Protein product: CASSYSRNDLNTEAFF.

The chain combines TRBV18 with TRBJ1-1; possibly TRBD1 for D (5 bases). The V end was cut by 6 bases, the J end by 1 base, with 12 bases between. CDR3 length: 14 amino acids. Germline-derived CDR1 and CDR2 are KGHSH and LQKENI. The CDR3 DNA is TGTGCCAGCTCCCCTTTAGGGGAGAACACTGAAGCTTTCTTT. Its translation: CASSPLGENTEAFF.

The CDR3 spells CASSELPSGTDTQYF. In DNA form, the CDR3 reads TGTGCCAGCAGTGAACTCCCTAGCGGCACAGATACGCAGTATTTT. The V gene is TRBV6-1, the J gene TRBJ2-3; tentative D call: TRBD2 (6 bases). Germline-derived CDR1 and CDR2 are MNHNS and SASEGT. V gave up 2 bases and J gave up 1 base, with 10 bases separating them. This CDR3 spans 15 amino acids.

The chain has TRBV12-3 or TRBV12-4 and TRBJ2-3; D gene ambiguous. V was clipped by 2 bases and J by 2 bases, with 5 bases between them. This CDR3 spans 13 amino acids. For the CDR3, the DNA is TGTGCCAGCAGTTTATCCCACACAGATACGCAGTATTTT. It specifies CASSLSHTDTQYF.

CDR3 protein: CASSSVTSGRSSYNEQFF. The CDR3 DNA reads TGTGCCAGCAGCTCGGTGACTAGCGGGAGGAGCTCCTACAATGAGCAGTTCTTC. V usage is TRBV11-2 and J usage is TRBJ2-1; 13 bases are a match to TRBD2. The trim removed 4 bases at V and 0 bases at J, leaving 6 bases unmatched. The germline V gene encodes CDR1 SGHAT and CDR2 FQNNGV. The CDR3 is made up of 18 amino acids.

The rearrangement links TRBV4-2 to TRBJ2-7, with D perhaps matching TRBD2 (5 bases). Between the trimmed V and J ends, which lost 2 bases and 3 bases, there was a span of 14 bases. Germline CDR1 reads LGHNA; CDR2 reads YNFKEQ. This CDR3 contains 15 residues. CDR3 in DNA: TGTGCCAGCAGCCAACCAAACTCACTAGGCTACGAGCAGTACTTC. Protein sequence: CASSQPNSLGYEQYF.

This clone was seen more than once but under ten times. The rearrangement uses TRBV12-3 or TRBV12-4 and TRBJ2-7, with D possibly matching TRBD1 (6 bases). There are 12 residues in the CDR3. Trimming cost V 5 bases and J 3 bases, with 8 bases left between them. The DNA of the CDR3 is TGTGCCAGCAGTGGGGACATCTACGAGCAGTACTTC. Translation: CASSGDIYEQYF.

V and J are TRBV24-1 and TRBJ2-3, with 8 bases lining up with TRBD2. Germline CDR1 KGHDR, CDR2 SFDVKD. V lost 5 bases, J lost 2 bases, and 8 bases stayed unmatched. This CDR3 is 16 amino acids long. CDR3 in amino acids: CATSGGLRGATDTQYF. The CDR3 DNA follows: TGTGCCACCAGTGGGGGTTTGCGGGGGGCCACAGATACGCAGTATTTT.